Sequencing of this T cell receptor beta chain was carried out in a study of identical twins. This clonotype was seen a few times. A single record per CDR3 protein comes from TCRdb applying MiXCR to the 5' RACE reads. This sample has more than 1.5 million distinct CDR3 sequences, with more than 30% found just once. Germline V gene lookup returns CDR1 MDHEN and CDR2 SYDVKM. V gave up 3 bases and J gave up 4 bases, with 10 bases separating them. The CDR3 consists of 14 residues. The sample comprised cord blood. This TCR was recovered from a newborn girl in good health. The chain is built from TRBV28 and TRBJ1-5; no reliable D call. The CDR3 DNA follows: TGTGCCAGCAGTTTCCCCGTCTCAAATCAGCCCCAGCATTTT. Translated: CASSFPVSNQPQHF.